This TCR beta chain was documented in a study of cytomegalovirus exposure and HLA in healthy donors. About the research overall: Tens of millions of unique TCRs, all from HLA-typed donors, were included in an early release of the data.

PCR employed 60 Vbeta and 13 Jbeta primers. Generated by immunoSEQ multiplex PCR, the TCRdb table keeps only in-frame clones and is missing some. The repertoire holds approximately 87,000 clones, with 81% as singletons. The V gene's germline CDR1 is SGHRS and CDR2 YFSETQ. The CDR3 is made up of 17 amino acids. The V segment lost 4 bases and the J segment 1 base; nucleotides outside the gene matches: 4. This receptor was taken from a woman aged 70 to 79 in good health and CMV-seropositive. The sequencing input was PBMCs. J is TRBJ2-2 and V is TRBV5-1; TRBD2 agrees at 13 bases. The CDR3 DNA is TGCGCCAGCAGCCTGGGACTAGCGGGGATGAACACCGGGGAGCTGTTTTTT. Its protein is CASSLGLAGMNTGELFF.